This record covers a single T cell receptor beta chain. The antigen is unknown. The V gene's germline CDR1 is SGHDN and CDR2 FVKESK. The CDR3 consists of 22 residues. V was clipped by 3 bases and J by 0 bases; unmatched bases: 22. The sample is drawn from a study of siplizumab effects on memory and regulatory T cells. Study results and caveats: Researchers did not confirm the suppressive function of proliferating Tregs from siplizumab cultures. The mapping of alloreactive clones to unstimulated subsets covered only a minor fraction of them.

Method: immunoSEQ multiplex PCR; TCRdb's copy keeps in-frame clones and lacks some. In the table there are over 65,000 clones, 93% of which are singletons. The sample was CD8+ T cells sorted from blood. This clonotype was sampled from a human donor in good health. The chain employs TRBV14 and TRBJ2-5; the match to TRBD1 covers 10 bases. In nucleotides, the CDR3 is TGTGCCAGCAGCCACCCTTCATACGACCGGGACAGGGGACCTTGGTACCAAGAGACCCAGTACTTC. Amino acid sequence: CASSHPSYDRDRGPWYQETQYF.